The rows below give T cell receptor beta chains drawn from one sample of a study of stem cell transplantation in POMP-related autoinflammatory disease. Sequencing used immunoSEQ multiplex PCR; TCRdb keeps in-frame clones, though not all of them. The repertoire holds over 60,000 clones, with about nine tenths as singletons. The sample consisted of CD4+ T cells from PBMCs, taken after stem cell transplantation. The receptors stem from a human patient with POMP-related autoinflammation and immune dysregulation (PRAID). Some T cells may trace back to the graft donor. The conserved cysteine and the conserved F or W are not part of the CDR3 here.

j_gene | v_gene | CDR3aa
TRBJ1-6 | TRBV9 | ASSVGTGGSPLH
TRBJ1-6 | TRBV9 | ASSVAGTGGSPLH
TRBJ1-1 | TRBV30 | AWTRVRAQNTEAF
TRBJ2-1 | TRBV6-6 | ASSFHGRANNEQF
TRBJ1-1 | TRBV6-5 | ASRDRVNTEAF
TRBJ2-3 | TRBV24-1 | ATSDSTGTGGPDTQY
TRBJ2-5 | TRBV5-1 | ASSAGTSAQETQY
TRBJ1-1 | TRBV6-2/TRBV6-3 | ASSYSSGQTEAF
TRBJ1-6 | TRBV28 | ASSFPSGTGNSPLH
TRBJ2-1 | TRBV5-1 | ASSLAAEANEQF
TRBJ2-5 | TRBV2 | ASSEGGPGQDY
TRBJ1-2 | TRBV4-2 | ASSPTRQGKVYGYT
TRBJ2-4 | TRBV6-5 | ASTIGLVSGNIQY
TRBJ1-1 | TRBV28 | ASSRGGNTEAF
TRBJ1-2 | TRBV27 | ASRRTGGHYGYT
TRBJ2-1 | TRBV7-9 | ASSKGGTSINWEQF
TRBJ2-3 | TRBV3-1/TRBV3-2 | ASSHPSPGTQY
TRBJ1-1 | TRBV19 | ASRGQGITEAF
TRBJ2-1 | TRBV19 | ASSITGRVYNEQF
TRBJ2-1 | TRBV28 | ASSFSSSYNEQF
TRBJ2-1 | TRBV7-3 | ASSTSSGVAYNEQF
TRBJ2-3 | TRBV5-4 | ASSLRTSGGADTQY
TRBJ1-1 | TRBV5-1 | ASSWGQGQGTEAF
TRBJ2-5 | TRBV6-5 | ASSYTSGGAY
TRBJ2-3 | TRBV30 | AWSRQGWGDTDTQY
TRBJ2-2 | TRBV9 | ASSPSPSGELF
TRBJ1-4 | TRBV18 | ASSPQSGRGSEKLF
TRBJ1-2 | TRBV10-2 | ASRGGDYGYT
TRBJ2-7 | TRBV5-1 | ASSLEGTPWDEQY
TRBJ2-5 | TRBV2 | ASYRQFQETQY
TRBJ2-1 | TRBV7-2 | ASSWTSGSWDEQF
TRBJ2-2 | TRBV7-2 | ASSLLGGDTGELF
TRBJ2-5 | TRBV5-1 | ASSWRQGSHETQY
TRBJ2-4 | TRBV5-4 | ASSSSTGWDIQY
TRBJ1-2 | TRBV24-1 | ATSGGLDYGYT
TRBJ2-2 | TRBV18 | ASSRGTGGTGELF
TRBJ1-5 | TRBV6-5 | ASSLLGNSNQPQH
TRBJ2-7 | TRBV10-2 | ASSDRYREQY
TRBJ2-5 | TRBV5-6 | ASTLLAGGPMETQY
TRBJ2-1 | TRBV27 | ASSPGTSGYNEQF